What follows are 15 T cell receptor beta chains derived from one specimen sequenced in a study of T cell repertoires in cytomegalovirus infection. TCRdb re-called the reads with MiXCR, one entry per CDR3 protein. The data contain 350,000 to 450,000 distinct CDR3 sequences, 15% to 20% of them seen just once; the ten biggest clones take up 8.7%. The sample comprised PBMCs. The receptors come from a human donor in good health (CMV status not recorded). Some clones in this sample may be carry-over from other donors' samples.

Here the CDR3 reads CSASHSSYEQYF. For the CDR3, the DNA is TGCAGTGCTAGTCACAGTTCCTACGAGCAGTACTTC. The rearrangement uses TRBV20-1 and TRBJ2-7; D not certain. The CDR3 totals 12 residues. Germline loops: CDR1 DFQATT, CDR2 SNEGSKA (reference sequence). V lost 3 bases and J 1 base, leaving 7 bases between the germline ends.

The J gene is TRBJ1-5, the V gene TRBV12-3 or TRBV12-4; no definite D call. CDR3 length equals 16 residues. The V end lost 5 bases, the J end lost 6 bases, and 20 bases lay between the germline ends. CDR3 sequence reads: CASSTRVPAFGQPQHF. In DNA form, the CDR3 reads TGTGCCAGCAGTACCCGGGTCCCGGCGTTTGGTCAGCCCCAGCATTTT.

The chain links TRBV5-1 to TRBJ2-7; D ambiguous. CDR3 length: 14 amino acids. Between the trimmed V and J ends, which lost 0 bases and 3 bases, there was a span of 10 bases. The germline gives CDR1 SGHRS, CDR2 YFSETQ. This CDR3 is CASSLVGPNYEQYF. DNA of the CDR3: TGCGCCAGCAGCTTGGTAGGGCCTAACTACGAGCAGTACTTC.

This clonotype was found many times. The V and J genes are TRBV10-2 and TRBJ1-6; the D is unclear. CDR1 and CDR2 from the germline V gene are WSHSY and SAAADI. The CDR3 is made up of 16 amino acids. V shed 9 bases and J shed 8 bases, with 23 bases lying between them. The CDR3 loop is CASFSPRDSLDSPLHF. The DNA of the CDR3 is TGCGCCAGTTTTTCTCCCCGGGATTCCTTAGATTCACCCCTCCACTTT.

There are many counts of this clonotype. The CDR3 sequence is CASSLAGGTANSPLHF. The CDR3 region has the DNA TGTGCCAGCAGCTTAGCTGGGGGGACAGCAAATTCACCCCTCCACTTT. This chain joins TRBV7-8 and TRBJ1-6, with 7 bases identical to TRBD1. The length of the CDR3 is 16 residues. After removal of 0 bases from V and 7 bases from J, the junction contained 6 bases not matched to a gene. Germline V gives CDR1 SGHVS, CDR2 FQNEAQ. Full variable domain (remainder filled in from reference TRBV7-8 and TRBJ1-6): GAGVSQSPRYKVAKRGQDVALRCDPISGHVSLFWYQQALGQGPEFLTYFQNEAQLDKSGLPSDRFFAERPEGSVSTLKIQRTQQEDSAVYLCASSLAGGTANSPLHFGNGTRLTVT.

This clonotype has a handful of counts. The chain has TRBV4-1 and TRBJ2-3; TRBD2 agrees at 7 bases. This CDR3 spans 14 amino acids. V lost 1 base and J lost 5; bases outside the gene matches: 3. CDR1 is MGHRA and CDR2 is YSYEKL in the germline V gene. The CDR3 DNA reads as TGCGCCAGCAGCCAAGGGGGCGGGGGAGATACGCAGTATTTT. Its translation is CASSQGGGGDTQYF.

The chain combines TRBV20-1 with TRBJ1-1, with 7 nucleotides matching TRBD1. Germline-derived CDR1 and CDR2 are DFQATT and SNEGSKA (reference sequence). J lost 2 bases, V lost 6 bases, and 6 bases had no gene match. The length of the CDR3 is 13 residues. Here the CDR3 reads CSATGQINTEAFF. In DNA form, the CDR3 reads TGCAGTGCCACGGGACAGATAAACACTGAAGCTTTCTTT.

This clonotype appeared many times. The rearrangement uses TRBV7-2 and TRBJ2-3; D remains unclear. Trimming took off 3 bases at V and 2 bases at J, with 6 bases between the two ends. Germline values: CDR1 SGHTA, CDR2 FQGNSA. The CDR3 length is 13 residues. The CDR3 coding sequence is TGTGCCAGCAGCTTTGTGGACACAGATACGCAGTATTTT. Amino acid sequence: CASSFVDTDTQYF.

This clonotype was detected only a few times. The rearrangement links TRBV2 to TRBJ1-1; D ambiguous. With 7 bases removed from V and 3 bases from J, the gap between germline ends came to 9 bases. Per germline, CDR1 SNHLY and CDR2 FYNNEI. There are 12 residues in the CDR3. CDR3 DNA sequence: TGTGCCAGCACTCGAGAGTACACTGAAGCTTTCTTT. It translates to CASTREYTEAFF.

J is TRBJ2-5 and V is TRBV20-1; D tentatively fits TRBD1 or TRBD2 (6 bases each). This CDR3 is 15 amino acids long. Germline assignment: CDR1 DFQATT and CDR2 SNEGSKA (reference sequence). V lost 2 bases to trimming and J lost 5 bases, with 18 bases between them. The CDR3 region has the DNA TGCAGTGCTAGAATCCGGGGGCCAAAAAGGGAGACCCAGTACTTC. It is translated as CSARIRGPKRETQYF.

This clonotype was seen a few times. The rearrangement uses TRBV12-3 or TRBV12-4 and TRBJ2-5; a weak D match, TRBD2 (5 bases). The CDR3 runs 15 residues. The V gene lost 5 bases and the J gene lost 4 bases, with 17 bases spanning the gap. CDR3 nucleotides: TGTGCCAGCAGTCATAGCGTCCCTTATGGAGAGACCCAGTACTTC. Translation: CASSHSVPYGETQYF.

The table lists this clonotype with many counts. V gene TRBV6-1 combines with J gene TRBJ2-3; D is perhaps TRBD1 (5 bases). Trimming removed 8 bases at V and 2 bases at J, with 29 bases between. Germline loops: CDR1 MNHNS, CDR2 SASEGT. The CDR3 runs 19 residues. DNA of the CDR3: TGTGCCAGCTCCAGGCAGATGAGTGCTAGGGGTGCGTACACAGATACGCAGTATTTT. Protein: CASSRQMSARGAYTDTQYF.

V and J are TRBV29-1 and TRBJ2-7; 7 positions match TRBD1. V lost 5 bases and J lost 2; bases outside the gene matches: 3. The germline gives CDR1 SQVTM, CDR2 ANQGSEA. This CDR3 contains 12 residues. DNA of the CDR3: TGCAGCGTTAGGACAGGCCCCTACGAGCAGTACTTC. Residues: CSVRTGPYEQYF.

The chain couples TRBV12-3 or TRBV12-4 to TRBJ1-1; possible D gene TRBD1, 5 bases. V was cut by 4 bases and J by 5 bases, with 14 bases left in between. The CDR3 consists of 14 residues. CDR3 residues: CASSSQRGWTEAFF. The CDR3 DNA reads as TGTGCCAGCAGTTCCCAAAGGGGATGGACTGAAGCTTTCTTT.

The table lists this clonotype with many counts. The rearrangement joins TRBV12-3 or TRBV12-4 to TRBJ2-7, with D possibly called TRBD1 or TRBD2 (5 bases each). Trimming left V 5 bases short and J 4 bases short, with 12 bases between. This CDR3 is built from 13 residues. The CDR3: CASSHAGAYEQYF. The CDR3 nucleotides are TGTGCCAGCAGTCACGCCGGGGCTTACGAGCAGTACTTC.